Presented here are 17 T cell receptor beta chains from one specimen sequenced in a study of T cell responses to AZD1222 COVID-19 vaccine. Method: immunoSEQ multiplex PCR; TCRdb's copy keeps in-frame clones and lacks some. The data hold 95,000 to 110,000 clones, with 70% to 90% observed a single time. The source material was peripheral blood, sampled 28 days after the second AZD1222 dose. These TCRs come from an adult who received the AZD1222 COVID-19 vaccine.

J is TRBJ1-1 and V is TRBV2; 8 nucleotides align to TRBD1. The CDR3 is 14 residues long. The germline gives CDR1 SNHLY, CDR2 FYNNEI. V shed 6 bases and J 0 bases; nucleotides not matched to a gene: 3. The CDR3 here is CASSLGQVNTEAFF. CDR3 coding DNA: TGTGCCAGCAGCTTGGGACAGGTGAACACTGAAGCTTTCTTT.

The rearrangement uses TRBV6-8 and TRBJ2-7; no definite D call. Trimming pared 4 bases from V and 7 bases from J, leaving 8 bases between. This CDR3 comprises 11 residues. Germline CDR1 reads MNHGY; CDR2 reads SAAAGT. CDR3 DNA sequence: TGTGCCAGCAGTTCCCCTAGGGAGCAGTACTTC. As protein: CASSSPREQYF.

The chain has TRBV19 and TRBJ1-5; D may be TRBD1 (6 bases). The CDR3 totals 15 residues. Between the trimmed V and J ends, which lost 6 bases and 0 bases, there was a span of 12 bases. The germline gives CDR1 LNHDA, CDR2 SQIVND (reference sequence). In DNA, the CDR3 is TGTGCCAGTAGGGTTGGACAGATTAGCAATCAGCCCCAGCATTTT. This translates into CASRVGQISNQPQHF.

The CDR3 here is CAWSVGGASDTQYF. CDR3 sequence (DNA): TGTGCCTGGAGTGTGGGGGGGGCCTCGGATACGCAGTATTTT. The V gene is TRBV30, the J gene TRBJ2-3; D is possibly TRBD2 (7 bases). The CDR3 consists of 14 residues. From germline, CDR1 is GTSNPN and CDR2 SVGIG (reference sequence). V was trimmed by 0 bases and J by 6 bases, leaving 13 bases between them.

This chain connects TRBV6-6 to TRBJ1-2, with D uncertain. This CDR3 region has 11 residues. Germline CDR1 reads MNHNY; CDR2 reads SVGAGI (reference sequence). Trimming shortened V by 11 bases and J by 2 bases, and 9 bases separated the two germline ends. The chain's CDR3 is CASQLNYGYTF. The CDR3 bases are TGTGCCTCACAACTCAACTATGGCTACACCTTC.

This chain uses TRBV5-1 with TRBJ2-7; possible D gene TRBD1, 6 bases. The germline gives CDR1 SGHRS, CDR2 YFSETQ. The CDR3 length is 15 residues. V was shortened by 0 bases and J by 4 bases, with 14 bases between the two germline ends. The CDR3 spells CASSLVAGETYEQYF. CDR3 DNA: TGCGCCAGCAGCTTGGTGGCAGGGGAAACGTACGAGCAGTACTTC.

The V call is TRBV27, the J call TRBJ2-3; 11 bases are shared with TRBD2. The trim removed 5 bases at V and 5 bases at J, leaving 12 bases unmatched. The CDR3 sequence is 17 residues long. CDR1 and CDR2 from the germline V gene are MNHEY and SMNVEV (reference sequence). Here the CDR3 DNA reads TGTGCCAGCAGTCCGACGATTTTTAGCGGGGGGGTAGATACGCAGTATTTT. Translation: CASSPTIFSGGVDTQYF.

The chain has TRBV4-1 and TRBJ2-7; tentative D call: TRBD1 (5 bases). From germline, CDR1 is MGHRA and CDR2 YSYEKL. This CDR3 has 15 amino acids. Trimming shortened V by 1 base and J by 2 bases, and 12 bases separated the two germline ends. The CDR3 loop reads CASSQGTGMPYEQYF. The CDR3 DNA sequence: TGCGCCAGCAGCCAAGGAACAGGTATGCCCTACGAGCAGTACTTC.

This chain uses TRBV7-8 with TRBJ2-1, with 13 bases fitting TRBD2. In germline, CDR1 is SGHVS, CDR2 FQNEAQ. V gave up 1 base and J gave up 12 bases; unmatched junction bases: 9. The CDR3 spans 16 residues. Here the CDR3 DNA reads TGTGCCAGCAGCTTAGGGGGGACTAGCGGGGCCCTCCCGCAGTTCTTC. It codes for CASSLGGTSGALPQFF.

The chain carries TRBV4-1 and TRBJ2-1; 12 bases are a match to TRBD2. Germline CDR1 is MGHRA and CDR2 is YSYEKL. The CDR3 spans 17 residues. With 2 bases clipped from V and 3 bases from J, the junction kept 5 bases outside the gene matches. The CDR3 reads CASSQKGLAGYYNEQFF. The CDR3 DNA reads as TGCGCCAGCAGCCAAAAAGGACTAGCGGGGTACTACAATGAGCAGTTCTTC.

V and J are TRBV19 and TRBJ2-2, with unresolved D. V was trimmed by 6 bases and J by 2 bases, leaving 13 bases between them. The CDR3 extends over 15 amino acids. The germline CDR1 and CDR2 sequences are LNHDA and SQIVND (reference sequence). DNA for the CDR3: TGTGCCAGTAGCCCTAGAGTTTTAAACACCGGGGAGCTGTTTTTT. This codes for CASSPRVLNTGELFF.

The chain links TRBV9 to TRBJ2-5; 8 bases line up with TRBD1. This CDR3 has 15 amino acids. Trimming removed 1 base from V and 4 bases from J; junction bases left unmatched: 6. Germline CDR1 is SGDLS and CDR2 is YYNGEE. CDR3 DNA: TGTGCCAGCAGCGTACGCGACAGGGGCGCAGAGACCCAGTACTTC. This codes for CASSVRDRGAETQYF.

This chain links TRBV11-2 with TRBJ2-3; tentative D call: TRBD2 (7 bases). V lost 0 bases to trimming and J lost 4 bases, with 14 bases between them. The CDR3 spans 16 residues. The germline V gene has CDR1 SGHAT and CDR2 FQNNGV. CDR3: CASSLDEGGPADTQYF. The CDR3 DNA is TGTGCCAGCAGCTTAGACGAGGGGGGGCCGGCAGATACGCAGTATTTT.

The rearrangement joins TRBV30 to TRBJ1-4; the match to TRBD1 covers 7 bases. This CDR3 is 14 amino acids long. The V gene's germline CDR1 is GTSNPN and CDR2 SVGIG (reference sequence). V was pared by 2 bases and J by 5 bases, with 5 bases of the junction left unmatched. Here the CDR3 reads CAWSTRGPNEKLFF. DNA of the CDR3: TGTGCCTGGAGTACAAGGGGGCCGAATGAAAAACTGTTTTTT. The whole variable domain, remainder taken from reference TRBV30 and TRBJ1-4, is SQTIHQWPATLVQPVGSPLSLECTVEGTSNPNLYWYRQAAGRGLQLLFYSVGIGQISSEVPQNLSASRPQDRQFILSSKKLLLSDSGFYLCAWSTRGPNEKLFFGSGTQLSVL.

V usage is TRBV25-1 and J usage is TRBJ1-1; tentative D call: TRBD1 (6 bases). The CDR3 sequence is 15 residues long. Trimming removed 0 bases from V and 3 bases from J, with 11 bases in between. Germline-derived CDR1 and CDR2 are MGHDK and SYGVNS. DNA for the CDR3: TGTGCCAGCAGTGAATATGGGGGCAGGGACACTGAAGCTTTCTTT. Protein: CASSEYGGRDTEAFF.

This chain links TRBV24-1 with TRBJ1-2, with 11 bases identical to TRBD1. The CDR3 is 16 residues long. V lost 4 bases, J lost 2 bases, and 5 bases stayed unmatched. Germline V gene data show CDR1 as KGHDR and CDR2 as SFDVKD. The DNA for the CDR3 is TGTGCCACCAGTGAACGCGGGACAGGGGGGAACTATGGCTACACCTTC. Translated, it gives CATSERGTGGNYGYTF.

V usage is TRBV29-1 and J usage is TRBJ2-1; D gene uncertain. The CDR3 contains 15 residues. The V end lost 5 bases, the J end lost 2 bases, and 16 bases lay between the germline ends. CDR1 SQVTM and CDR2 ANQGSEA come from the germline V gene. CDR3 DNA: TGCAGCGTTACGGGCAGACTTCGCACCTACAATGAGCAGTTCTTC. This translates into CSVTGRLRTYNEQFF.